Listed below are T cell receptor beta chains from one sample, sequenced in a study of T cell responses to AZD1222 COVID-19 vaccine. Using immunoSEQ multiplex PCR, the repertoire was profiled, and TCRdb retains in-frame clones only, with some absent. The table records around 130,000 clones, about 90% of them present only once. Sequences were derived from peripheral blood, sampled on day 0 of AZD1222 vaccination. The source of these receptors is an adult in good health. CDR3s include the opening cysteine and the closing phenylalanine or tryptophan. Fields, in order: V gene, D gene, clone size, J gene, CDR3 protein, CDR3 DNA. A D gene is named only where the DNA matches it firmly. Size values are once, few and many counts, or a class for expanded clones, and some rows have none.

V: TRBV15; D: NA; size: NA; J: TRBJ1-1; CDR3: CATSRGGGIIPMNTEAFF; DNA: TGTGCCACCAGCAGAGGCGGCGGGATAATTCCTATGAACACTGAAGCTTTCTTT
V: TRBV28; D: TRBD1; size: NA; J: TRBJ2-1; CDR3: CASSAPGTGRGFEQFF; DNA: TGTGCCAGCAGTGCACCGGGGACAGGGAGGGGCTTTGAGCAGTTCTTC
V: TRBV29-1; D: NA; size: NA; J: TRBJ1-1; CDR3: CSAYWNTEAFF; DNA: TGCAGCGCCTATTGGAACACTGAAGCTTTCTTT
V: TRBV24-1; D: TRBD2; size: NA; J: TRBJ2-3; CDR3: CATRGREGVGDTQYF; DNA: TGTGCCACCAGGGGGCGGGAGGGAGTTGGAGATACGCAGTATTTT
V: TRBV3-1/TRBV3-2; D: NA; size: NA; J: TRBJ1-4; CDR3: CASSQWGTNEKLFF; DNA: TGTGCCAGCAGCCAATGGGGGACTAATGAAAAACTGTTTTTT
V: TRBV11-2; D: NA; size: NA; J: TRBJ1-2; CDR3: CASSQEGGPGYGYTF; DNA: TGTGCCAGCAGCCAGGAAGGTGGGCCCGGCTATGGCTACACCTTC
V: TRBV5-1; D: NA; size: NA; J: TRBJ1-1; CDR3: CASSRDTNTEAFF; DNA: TGCGCCAGCAGCCGGGACACGAACACTGAAGCTTTCTTT
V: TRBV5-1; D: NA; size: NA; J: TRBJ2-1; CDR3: CASSLLEGSREQFF; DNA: TGCGCCAGCAGCTTGTTAGAGGGATCGAGGGAGCAGTTCTTC
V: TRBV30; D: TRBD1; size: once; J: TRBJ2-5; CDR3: CARGTGSIRETQYF; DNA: TGTGCCAGAGGGACAGGGTCGATTCGGGAGACCCAGTACTTC
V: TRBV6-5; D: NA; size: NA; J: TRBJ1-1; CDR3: CASALNTEAFF; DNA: TGTGCCAGCGCCTTGAACACTGAAGCTTTCTTT
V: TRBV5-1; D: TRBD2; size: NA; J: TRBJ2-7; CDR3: CASSPGGAYEQYF; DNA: TGCGCCAGCAGCCCGGGAGGGGCCTACGAGCAGTACTTC
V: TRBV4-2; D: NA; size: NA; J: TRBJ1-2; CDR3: CASSQIAGGAYGYTF; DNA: TGTGCCAGCAGCCAAATCGCCGGGGGCGCCTATGGCTACACCTTC
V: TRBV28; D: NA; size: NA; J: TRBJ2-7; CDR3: CASSDHYEQYF; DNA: TGTGCCAGCAGTGACCACTACGAGCAGTACTTC
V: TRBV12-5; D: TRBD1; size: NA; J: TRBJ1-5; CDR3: CASGLETGGHQPQHF; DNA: TGTGCTAGTGGTTTGGAGACAGGGGGCCATCAGCCCCAGCATTTT
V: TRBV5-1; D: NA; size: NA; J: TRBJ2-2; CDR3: CASSLAYDLGELFF; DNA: TGCGCCAGCAGCTTGGCCTACGATTTAGGGGAGCTGTTTTTT
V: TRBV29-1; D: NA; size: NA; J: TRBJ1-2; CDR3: CSVLRSPGQNNYGYTF; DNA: TGCAGCGTTCTAAGATCGCCGGGGCAGAACAACTATGGCTACACCTTC
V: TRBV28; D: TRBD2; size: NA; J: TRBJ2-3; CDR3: CASSLSQRGLSIF; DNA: TGTGCCAGCAGTTTGTCGCAACGGGGACTAAGTATTTTT